The 12 T cell receptor beta chains below were found in one sample sequenced in a study of blood T cell repertoires in COVID-19. Profiling relied on immunoSEQ multiplex PCR, and the TCRdb table lists in-frame clones only, not all of them. The profile shows 250,000 to 300,000 clones, roughly 85% of them singletons. Sequencing used peripheral blood. The receptors originated from a man aged 60 to 75 who had recovered from COVID-19.

In this sample, this clone turned up once. The chain joins TRBV7-9 to TRBJ2-3; TRBD1 might be the D (5 bases). Trimming removed 7 bases at V and 4 bases at J, with 12 bases between. CDR3 length: 13 amino acids. CDR1 is SEHNR and CDR2 is FQNEAQ in the germline V gene (reference sequence). The CDR3 loop is CASNDLGPDTQYF. The CDR3 DNA follows: TGTGCCAGCAACGACCTGGGGCCAGATACGCAGTATTTT.

The chain carries TRBV4-1 and TRBJ2-7; 7 bases align to TRBD1. This CDR3 is 14 amino acids long. Per the germline V gene, CDR1 is MGHRA and CDR2 is YSYEKL. With 3 bases clipped from V and 3 bases from J, the junction kept 5 bases outside the gene matches. The CDR3 loop is CASSQAGTVYEQYF. DNA of the CDR3: TGCGCCAGCAGCCAGGCAGGGACAGTCTACGAGCAGTACTTC.

The table lists this clone with many counts. The rearrangement links TRBV7-8 to TRBJ1-2, with 7 bases matching TRBD1. V lost 0 bases, J lost 4 bases, and 8 bases stayed unmatched. The CDR3 has 16 residues. Germline CDR1 reads SGHVS; CDR2 reads FQNEAQ. The CDR3 loop reads CASSLAGQGGGYGYTF. The DNA of the CDR3 is TGTGCCAGCAGCTTAGCCGGGCAGGGGGGCGGCTATGGCTACACCTTC.

This clone was recorded only once. The V call is TRBV13, the J call TRBJ1-3; D gene unclear. The CDR3 loop spans 15 amino acids. Germline lookup yields CDR1 PRHDT and CDR2 FYEKMQ (reference sequence). V gave up 1 base and J gave up 6 bases, with 13 bases separating them. The CDR3 DNA reads as TGTGCCAGCAGCTTAGAAGCGGAGATAGAAAACACCATATATTTT. Translating gives CASSLEAEIENTIYF.

The chain couples TRBV5-1 to TRBJ2-1; 8 positions agree with TRBD2. V lost 4 bases to trimming and J lost 6 bases; unmatched junction nucleotides: 9. CDR1 is SGHRS, CDR2 YFSETQ, per germline. CDR3 length: 15 residues. The CDR3 bases are TGCGCCAGCAGCCACGGAGCGGGAGTGCCCAATGAGCAGTTCTTC. Amino acid sequence: CASSHGAGVPNEQFF.

The rearrangement uses TRBV25-1 and TRBJ2-5; 9 positions agree with TRBD2. The V and J ends lost 10 bases and 2 bases, in that order; junction bases with no gene match: 5. The V gene's germline CDR1 is MGHDK and CDR2 SYGVNS. This CDR3 comprises 13 residues. The CDR3 spells CATSLAGQETQYF. CDR3 nucleotides: TGTGCCACATCGCTAGCGGGGCAAGAGACCCAGTACTTC.

V gene TRBV9 combines with J gene TRBJ2-2, with a possible D match to TRBD2 (5 bases). V lost 2 bases and J lost 0, with 8 bases in between. This CDR3 comprises 15 residues. Germline V gives CDR1 SGDLS, CDR2 YYNGEE. CDR3 DNA: TGTGCCAGCAGCGTTTTAGCGACGAACACCGGGGAGCTGTTTTTT. Encoded protein: CASSVLATNTGELFF.

The rearrangement joins TRBV19 to TRBJ2-7; D possibly corresponds to TRBD2 (5 bases). This CDR3 comprises 14 residues. Trimming left V 5 bases short and J 6 bases short, with 17 bases between. Germline-derived CDR1 and CDR2 are LNHDA and SQIVND (reference sequence). In nucleotides, the CDR3 is TGTGCCAGTAGTGTGGACTGGGCCCTGGGCGAGCAGTACTTC. Amino acid sequence: CASSVDWALGEQYF. The full variable domain, rest sourced from reference TRBV19 and TRBJ2-7, is DGGITQSPKYLFRKEGQNVTLSCEQNLNHDAMYWYRQDPGQGLRLIYYSQIVNDFQKGDIAEGYSVSREKKESFPLTVTSAQKNPTAFYLCASSVDWALGEQYFGPGTRLTVT.

V is TRBV20-1 and J is TRBJ2-1; 12 bases match TRBD2. V shed 3 bases, J shed 5 bases, and the junction held 8 bases outside the gene matches. This CDR3 comprises 16 residues. CDR1 is DFQATT and CDR2 is SNEGSKA in the germline V gene (reference sequence). Here the CDR3 reads CSASPLGLAGNNEQFF. The CDR3 DNA reads TGCAGTGCTAGTCCCCTAGGACTAGCGGGGAACAATGAGCAGTTCTTC.

The chain joins TRBV19 to TRBJ1-5, with TRBD1 as a possible D gene (6 bases). CDR3 length: 14 amino acids. The V end lost 8 bases, the J end lost 4 bases, and 15 bases lay between the germline ends. Per germline, CDR1 LNHDA and CDR2 SQIVND (reference sequence). CDR3 sequence (DNA): TGTGCCAGTGGGGATGGACAGTTGAATCAGCCCCAGCATTTT. Translating gives CASGDGQLNQPQHF.

A few counts support this clone. The rearrangement uses TRBV5-6 and TRBJ1-1, with a possible D match to TRBD1 (5 bases). With 0 bases removed from V and 2 bases from J, the gap between germline ends came to 11 bases. Germline CDR1 reads SGHDT; CDR2 reads YYEEEE. This CDR3 comprises 15 residues. CDR3 DNA: TGTGCCAGCAGCTTGGAGGCAGGGTTTAACACTGAAGCTTTCTTT. As protein: CASSLEAGFNTEAFF. Full variable domain (missing parts from reference TRBV5-6 and TRBJ1-1): DAGVTQSPTHLIKTRGQQVTLRCSPKSGHDTVSWYQQALGQGPQFIFQYYEEEERQRGNFPDRFSGHQFPNYSSELNVNALLLGDSALYLCASSLEAGFNTEAFFGQGTRLTVV.

The chain is built from TRBV5-6 and TRBJ2-5; D is possibly TRBD1 (6 bases). From germline, CDR1 is SGHDT and CDR2 YYEEEE. CDR3 length: 16 residues. The V gene lost 1 base and the J gene lost 5 bases, with 18 bases spanning the gap. CDR3 amino acids: CASSLFGRGGSETQYF. The CDR3 region has the DNA TGTGCCAGCAGCTTGTTCGGCAGGGGTGGATCCGAGACCCAGTACTTC.